This T cell receptor (beta chain) derives from a study of cytomegalovirus exposure and HLA in healthy donors. The study's findings and limits: The study dropped some indistinguishable V segments, TRBV6-2 and TRBV6-3 among them.

With respect to this clone: The antigen remains unidentified.

Germline loops: CDR1 MNHEY, CDR2 SVGAGI. The germline V and J ends were trimmed by 5 bases and 1 base, with 12 bases remaining between them. The CDR3 is 15 amino acids. This PCR relied on a set of 60 Vbeta primers and 13 Jbeta primers. Sequenced by immunoSEQ multiplex PCR; TCRdb stores in-frame clones only, minus some. The table records 200,000 or so clones, around 79% of them present only once. This chain uses TRBV6-5 with TRBJ1-3; D is ambiguous. This sequence was found in a male donor in good health and CMV-seropositive. Sequencing input: PBMCs. CDR3 DNA sequence: TGTGCCAGCAGTGTTAGGCCGGGGTCTGGAAACACCATATATTTT. It yields the protein CASSVRPGSGNTIYF.